This is a list of T cell receptor beta chains from one sample in a study of identical twins. TCRdb itself ran the 5' RACE reads through MiXCR, one entry per CDR3 protein. The sample includes 450,000 or so distinct CDR3 sequences, 12% to 15% seen only once; the top ten take more than 0.5%. These same data were also listed under a study on yellow fever vaccine responses in identical twins.

Sequenced: CD4+ T cells sorted from blood. The receptors come from a woman younger than 35 in good health. Both conserved end residues are part of each CDR3. Each record gives: J gene, V gene, clone size, D gene, CDR3 protein, CDR3 DNA. A D gene is named only where the DNA matches it firmly. Expanded clones get a size class; other rows say once, few or many, or leave the size out.

TRBJ1-4,TRBV4-3,many,NA,CASSQSGMRNEKLFF,TGCGCCAGCAGCCAAAGCGGGATGAGAAATGAAAAACTGTTTTTT
TRBJ1-2,TRBV7-9,NA,NA,CASSASGRPNYGYTF,TGTGCCAGCAGCGCGTCCGGCCGCCCCAACTATGGCTACACCTTC
TRBJ2-1,TRBV6-1,few,TRBD1,CASSPTTGTVTYNEQFF,TGTGCCAGCAGTCCCACCACCGGGACAGTCACCTACAATGAGCAGTTCTTC
TRBJ1-4,TRBV15,few,NA,CATSTGDNEKLFF,TGTGCCACCAGCACGGGTGATAATGAAAAACTGTTTTTT
TRBJ2-1,TRBV20-1,NA,NA,CSARILGRYNEQFF,TGCAGTGCTAGGATACTAGGACGGTACAATGAGCAGTTCTTC
TRBJ2-7,TRBV12-3/TRBV12-4,many,TRBD2,CASSLEARGGVYEQYF,TGTGCCAGCAGCCTTGAGGCCCGCGGGGGGGTTTACGAGCAGTACTTC
TRBJ2-5,TRBV14,NA,TRBD1,CASSAGTGGLTQYF,TGTGCCAGCAGCGCCGGGACAGGGGGTTTGACCCAGTACTTC
TRBJ2-3,TRBV20-1,few,TRBD1,CSARDRGQGVITQYF,TGCAGTGCTAGAGACCGCGGACAGGGGGTTATTACGCAGTATTTT
TRBJ2-1,TRBV11-3,few,NA,CASSLEGGYNEQFF,TGTGCCAGCAGCTTAGAGGGTGGCTACAATGAGCAGTTCTTC
TRBJ2-1,TRBV24-1,many,TRBD2,CATSVGGTYGEQFF,TGTGCCACCAGTGTGGGAGGGACCTACGGTGAGCAGTTCTTC
TRBJ2-5,TRBV12-3/TRBV12-4,few,TRBD2,CASIAGPHGGETQYF,TGTGCCAGCATTGCCGGACCCCACGGGGGGGAGACCCAGTACTTC
TRBJ2-7,TRBV27,NA,TRBD1,CASSSTGLEQYF,TGTGCCAGCAGTTCGACAGGGCTTGAGCAGTACTTC
TRBJ2-5,TRBV20-1,few,TRBD2,CSAGLLAGGQETQYF,TGCAGTGCTGGCTTATTGGCGGGGGGCCAAGAGACCCAGTACTTC
TRBJ2-7,TRBV5-1,NA,TRBD2,CASQIEAGPPYEQYF,TGCGCCAGCCAAATTGAAGCGGGGCCCCCCTACGAGCAGTACTTC
TRBJ2-1,TRBV2,few,NA,CASRWTANNEQFF,TGTGCCAGCAGATGGACAGCAAACAATGAGCAGTTCTTC
TRBJ2-1,TRBV6-2/TRBV6-3,few,TRBD1,CASSYSPRDRGHNEQFF,TGTGCCAGCAGTTACAGTCCACGGGACAGGGGGCATAATGAGCAGTTCTTC
TRBJ2-7,TRBV28,few,TRBD2,CASSLLGGARPYEQYF,TGTGCCAGCAGTTTATTGGGAGGGGCCCGACCCTACGAGCAGTACTTC
TRBJ2-7,TRBV4-3,NA,NA,CASSQFGTGDYEQYF,TGCGCCAGCAGCCAATTTGGAACCGGGGACTACGAGCAGTACTTC
TRBJ2-3,TRBV12-3/TRBV12-4,few,NA,CASSFLPRVDTQYF,TGTGCCAGCAGTTTCCTCCCCCGAGTAGATACGCAGTATTTT
TRBJ2-1,TRBV20-1,once,TRBD1,CSASDRDPYNEQFF,TGCAGTGCTTCGGACAGGGACCCCTACAATGAGCAGTTCTTC
TRBJ2-3,TRBV20-1,NA,NA,CSARLQVQGGLLQYF,TGCAGTGCTAGACTCCAGGTCCAGGGGGGGTTGTTGCAGTATTTT
TRBJ1-2,TRBV24-1,few,TRBD1,CATSDSTGANYGYTF,TGTGCCACCAGTGACTCTACAGGGGCCAACTATGGCTACACCTTC
TRBJ2-5,TRBV30,few,NA,CAWSVGGRLQETQYF,TGTGCCTGGAGTGTAGGAGGGAGACTCCAAGAGACCCAGTACTTC
TRBJ2-1,TRBV18,many,NA,CASSPFYRTDEQFF,TGTGCCAGCTCACCATTTTACAGGACCGATGAGCAGTTCTTC
TRBJ1-4,TRBV3-1,few,NA,CASTGKGNEKLFF,TGTGCCAGCACAGGGAAGGGCAATGAAAAACTGTTTTTT
TRBJ2-3,TRBV28,NA,TRBD2,CASTLSGGSTDTQYF,TGTGCCAGCACCCTTAGCGGGGGTAGCACAGATACGCAGTATTTT
TRBJ1-1,TRBV3-1,many,NA,CASSPKGYTEAFF,TGTGCCAGCAGCCCCAAGGGATACACTGAAGCTTTCTTT
TRBJ1-1,TRBV21-1,many,NA,CASSHMWGTPTGTDAEAFF,TGTGCCAGCAGCCATATGTGGGGGACCCCGACAGGAACGGACGCTGAAGCTTTCTTT
TRBJ2-1,TRBV29-1,many,NA,CSVERESSYNEQFF,TGCAGCGTTGAAAGAGAAAGCTCCTACAATGAGCAGTTCTTC
TRBJ2-7,TRBV12-3/TRBV12-4,NA,TRBD1,CASSLRQGSEQYF,TGTGCCAGCAGTTTACGACAGGGTAGCGAGCAGTACTTC
TRBJ2-3,TRBV24-1,few,NA,CATSGVSLADTQYF,TGTGCCACCAGTGGGGTTAGCTTGGCAGATACGCAGTATTTT
TRBJ1-2,TRBV2,few,NA,CARRAPNYGYTF,TGTGCCAGACGGGCCCCGAACTATGGCTACACCTTC
TRBJ2-1,TRBV29-1,NA,NA,CSTDRTGYNEQFF,TGCAGCACGGACCGGACCGGTTACAATGAGCAGTTCTTC
TRBJ2-1,TRBV5-6,NA,NA,CASSMEGRAENNEQFF,TGTGCCAGCAGTATGGAGGGCAGGGCTGAGAACAATGAGCAGTTCTTC
TRBJ2-1,TRBV5-1,NA,TRBD1,CASSSLYDRGANEQFF,TGCGCCAGCAGCTCTTTATATGACAGGGGTGCAAATGAGCAGTTCTTC
TRBJ2-3,TRBV5-6,NA,NA,CASRRRAYSTDTQYF,TGTGCCAGCAGAAGAAGGGCCTATAGCACAGATACGCAGTATTTT
TRBJ2-2,TRBV6-1,many,TRBD1,CASLGTGGKFRELFF,TGTGCCAGCCTCGGGACAGGGGGAAAATTTAGGGAGCTGTTTTTT
TRBJ2-6,TRBV6-2/TRBV6-3,NA,TRBD2,CASSYRTVGGGRTLSGANVLTF,TGTGCCAGCAGTTATAGGACCGTTGGGGGCGGGAGGACCCTCTCTGGGGCCAACGTCCTGACTTTC
TRBJ2-7,TRBV20-1,few,TRBD2,CSAREELAGVGPYEQYF,TGCAGTGCTAGAGAGGAACTAGCGGGAGTAGGTCCCTACGAGCAGTACTTC
TRBJ2-5,TRBV3-1,many,NA,CASAARETQYF,TGTGCCAGCGCCGCCCGAGAGACCCAGTACTTC
TRBJ2-5,TRBV20-1,NA,NA,CSAHNRGGETQYF,TGCAGTGCTCACAACAGGGGGGGAGAGACCCAGTACTTC
TRBJ2-1,TRBV24-1,few,NA,CATSANNEQFF,TGTGCCACCAGTGCCAACAATGAGCAGTTCTTC
TRBJ2-3,TRBV29-1,NA,NA,CSVVTRTDTQYF,TGCAGCGTAGTGACCCGCACAGATACGCAGTATTTT
TRBJ1-6,TRBV14,NA,NA,CASSQRGRESPLHF,TGTGCCAGCAGCCAACGGGGACGGGAATCACCCCTCCACTTT
TRBJ2-1,TRBV10-1,NA,NA,CASSDQGNEQFF,TGCGCCAGCAGTGATCAGGGAAATGAGCAGTTCTTC
TRBJ2-3,TRBV7-2,NA,TRBD1,CASSLSPGTAADTQYF,TGTGCCAGCAGCTTAAGTCCCGGGACAGCGGCAGATACGCAGTATTTT
TRBJ1-5,TRBV12-3/TRBV12-4,few,NA,CASSSLRDSTQPQHF,TGTGCCAGCAGTTCCCTCCGGGACTCGACTCAGCCCCAGCATTTT
TRBJ2-7,TRBV5-1,few,TRBD2,CASSLLTALAGGPSYEQYF,TGCGCCAGCAGCTTGTTAACCGCACTAGCGGGCGGCCCGTCCTACGAGCAGTACTTC
TRBJ2-7,TRBV5-1,few,TRBD1,CASSKGQGAYEQYF,TGTGCCAGCAGTAAAGGACAGGGGGCCTACGAGCAGTACTTC
TRBJ2-1,TRBV9,NA,NA,CASSVTQSSYNEQFF,TGTGCCAGCAGCGTTACCCAGAGCTCCTACAATGAGCAGTTCTTC
TRBJ1-2,TRBV12-3/TRBV12-4,many,NA,CASSSSGVGANYGYTF,TGTGCCAGCAGTTCCAGCGGGGTCGGAGCTAACTATGGCTACACCTTC
TRBJ1-3,TRBV5-6,few,NA,CASSLGRNTIYF,TGTGCCAGCAGCCTCGGGAGAAACACCATATATTTT